The T cell receptor beta chain under discussion was sequenced for a study of CD8+ T cells in alopecia areata. Cutaneous lymph node cells were pooled, and they were sorted using CD4, CD8alpha, NKG2D, NKG2ACE and other markers. Looked up from germline, CDR1 is NNHDY and CDR2 is SYVADS. The CDR3 has 12 residues. Extracted RNA was reverse transcribed, and the resulting cDNA served as sequencing template. TCRdb's copy holds only in-frame clones and misses some; the assay was immunoSEQ multiplex PCR. The sample is made up of 270,000 or so clones, none counted only once. A few counts support this clone. Mouse germline and gene names are used. Read coverage stops 4 residues before the CDR3 terminus; the germline J gene supplies the remainder.

Sequencing was carried out using CD4+ T cells sorted from a lymph node. The chain has TRBV13-3 and TRBJ2-7; D remains unclear. The receptor's source is a C3H/HeJ mouse with alopecia areata. This strain's MHC haplotype is H2-k. The part of the CDR3 DNA that was read is TGTGCCAGCAGTGAGATAGGGTAT. Residues: CASSEIGY. The full-length CDR3 reads as CASSEIGYEQYF.